This T cell receptor beta chain originates from a study of OX40 agonist ivuxolimab in advanced cancers. Trimming took 4 bases from V and 2 from J, leaving 9 bases between them. Germline CDR1 and CDR2: MDHEN and SYDVKM. This CDR3 has 14 residues. Here immunoSEQ multiplex PCR was the method, and the copy in TCRdb shows in-frame clones only, minus some. In the table there are 35,000 to 40,000 clones, around 86% of which are singletons. This clonotype was sampled from an adult with an advanced solid tumor such as melanoma, head and neck, liver or kidney cancer. The genes are TRBV28 and TRBJ2-1, with D possibly being TRBD2 (5 bases). Sequenced material: CD4+ or CD8+ T cells sorted from blood, taken in a trial of the OX40 agonist ivuxolimab. The CDR3 bases are TGTGCCAGCAGTTGGCGGGTCGCCTACAATGAGCAGTTCTTC. The encoded protein is CASSWRVAYNEQFF.